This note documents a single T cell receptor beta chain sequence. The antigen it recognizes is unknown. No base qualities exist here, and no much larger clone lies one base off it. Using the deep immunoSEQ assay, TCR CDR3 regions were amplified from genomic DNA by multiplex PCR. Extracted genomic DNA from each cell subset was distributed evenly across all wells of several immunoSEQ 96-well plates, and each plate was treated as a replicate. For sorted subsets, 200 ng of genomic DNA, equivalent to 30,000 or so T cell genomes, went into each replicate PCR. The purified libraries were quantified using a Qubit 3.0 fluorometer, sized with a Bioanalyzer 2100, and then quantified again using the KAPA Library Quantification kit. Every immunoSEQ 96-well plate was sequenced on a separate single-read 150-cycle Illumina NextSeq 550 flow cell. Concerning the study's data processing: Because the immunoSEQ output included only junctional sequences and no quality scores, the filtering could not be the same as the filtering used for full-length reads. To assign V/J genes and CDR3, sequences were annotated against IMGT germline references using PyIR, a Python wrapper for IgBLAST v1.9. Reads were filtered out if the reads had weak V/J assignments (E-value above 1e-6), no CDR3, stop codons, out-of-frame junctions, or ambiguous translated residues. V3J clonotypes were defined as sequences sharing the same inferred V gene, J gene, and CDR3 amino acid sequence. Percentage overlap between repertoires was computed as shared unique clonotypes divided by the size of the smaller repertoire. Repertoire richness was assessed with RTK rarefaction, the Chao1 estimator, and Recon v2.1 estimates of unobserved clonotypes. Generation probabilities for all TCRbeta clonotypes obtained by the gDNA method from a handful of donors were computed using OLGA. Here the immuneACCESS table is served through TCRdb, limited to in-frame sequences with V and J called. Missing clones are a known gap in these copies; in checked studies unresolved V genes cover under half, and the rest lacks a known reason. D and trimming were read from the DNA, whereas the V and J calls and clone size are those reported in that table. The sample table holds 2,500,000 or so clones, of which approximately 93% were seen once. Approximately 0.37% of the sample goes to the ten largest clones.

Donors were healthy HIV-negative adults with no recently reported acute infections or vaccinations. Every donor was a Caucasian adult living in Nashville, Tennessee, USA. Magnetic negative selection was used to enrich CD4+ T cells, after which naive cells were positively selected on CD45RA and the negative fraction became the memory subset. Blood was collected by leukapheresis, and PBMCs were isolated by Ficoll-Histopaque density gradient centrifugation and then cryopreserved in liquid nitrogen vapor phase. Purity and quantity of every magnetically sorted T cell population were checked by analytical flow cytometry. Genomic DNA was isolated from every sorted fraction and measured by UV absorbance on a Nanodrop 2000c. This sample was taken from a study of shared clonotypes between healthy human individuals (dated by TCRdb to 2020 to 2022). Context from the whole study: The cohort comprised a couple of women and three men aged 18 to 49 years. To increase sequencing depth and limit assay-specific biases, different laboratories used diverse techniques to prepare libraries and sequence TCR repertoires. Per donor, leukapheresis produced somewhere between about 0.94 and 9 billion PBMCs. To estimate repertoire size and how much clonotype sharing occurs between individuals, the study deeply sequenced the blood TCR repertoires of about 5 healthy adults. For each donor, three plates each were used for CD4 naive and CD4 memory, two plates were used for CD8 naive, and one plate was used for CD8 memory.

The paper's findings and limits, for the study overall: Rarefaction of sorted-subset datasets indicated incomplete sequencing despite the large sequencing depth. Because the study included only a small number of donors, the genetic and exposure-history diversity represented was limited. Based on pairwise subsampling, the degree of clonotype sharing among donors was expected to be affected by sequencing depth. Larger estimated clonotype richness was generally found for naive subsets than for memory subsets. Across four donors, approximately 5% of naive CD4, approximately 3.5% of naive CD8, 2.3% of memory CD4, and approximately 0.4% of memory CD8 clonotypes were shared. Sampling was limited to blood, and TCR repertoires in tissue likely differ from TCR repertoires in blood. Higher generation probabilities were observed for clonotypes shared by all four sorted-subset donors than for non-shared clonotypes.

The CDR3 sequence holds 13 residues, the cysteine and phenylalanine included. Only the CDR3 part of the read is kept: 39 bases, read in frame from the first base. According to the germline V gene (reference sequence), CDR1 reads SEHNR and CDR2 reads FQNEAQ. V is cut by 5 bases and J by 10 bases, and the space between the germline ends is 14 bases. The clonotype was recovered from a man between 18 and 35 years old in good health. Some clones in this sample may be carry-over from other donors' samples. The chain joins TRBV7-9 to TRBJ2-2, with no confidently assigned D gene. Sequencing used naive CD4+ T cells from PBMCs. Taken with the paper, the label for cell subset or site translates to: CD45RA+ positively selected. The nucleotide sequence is TGTGCCAGCAGCCCTTCGTGGCTGATGGAGCTGTTTTTT. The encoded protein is CASSPSWLMELFF.